This T cell receptor (beta chain) was found in a study of stem cell transplantation in POMP-related autoinflammatory disease. Study results and caveats: Fewer unique TRB V-J gene pairings were identified in patients with PRAID. Across all analyzed T-cell subsets, patients with PRAID tended toward reduced diversity and increased clonality.

V was clipped by 6 bases and J by 11 bases; unmatched bases: 11. CDR1 is SGHDN and CDR2 is FVKESK in the germline V gene. The CDR3 is made up of 13 amino acids. Regarding this clone: Its antigen is not identified.

Sequenced by immunoSEQ multiplex PCR; TCRdb stores in-frame clones only, minus some. The sample consists of tens of thousands of clones, approximately 91% of them appearing once. The input for sequencing was CD4+ T cells from PBMCs, taken after stem cell transplantation. This clonotype was sampled from a human patient with POMP-related autoinflammation and immune dysregulation (PRAID). These T cells may partly come from the graft donor. The chain joins TRBV14 to TRBJ2-3; TRBD1 aligns across 7 bases. The DNA of the CDR3 is TGTGCCAGCAGGGATAAGTCCAGGGACAGGCAGTATTTT. Translation gives CASRDKSRDRQYF.